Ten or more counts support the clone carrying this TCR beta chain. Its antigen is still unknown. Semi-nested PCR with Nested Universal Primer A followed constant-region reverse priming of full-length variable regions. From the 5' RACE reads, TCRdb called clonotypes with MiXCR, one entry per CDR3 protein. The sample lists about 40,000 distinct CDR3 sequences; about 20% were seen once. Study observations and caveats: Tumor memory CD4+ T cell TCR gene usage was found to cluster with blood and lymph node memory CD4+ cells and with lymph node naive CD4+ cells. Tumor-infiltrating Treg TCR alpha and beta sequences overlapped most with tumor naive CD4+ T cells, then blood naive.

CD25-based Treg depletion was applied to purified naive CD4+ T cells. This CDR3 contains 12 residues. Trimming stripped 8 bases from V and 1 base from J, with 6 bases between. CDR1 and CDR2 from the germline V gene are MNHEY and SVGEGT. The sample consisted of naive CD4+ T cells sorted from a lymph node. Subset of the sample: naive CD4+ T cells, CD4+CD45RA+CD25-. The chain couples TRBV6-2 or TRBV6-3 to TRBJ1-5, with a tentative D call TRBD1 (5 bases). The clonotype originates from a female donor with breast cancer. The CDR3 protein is CASGDSNQPQHF. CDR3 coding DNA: TGTGCCAGCGGGGACAGCAATCAGCCCCAGCATTTT.